This TCR beta chain is drawn from a study of monozygotic twins with inflammatory bowel disease. Study-wide points: IBD patients shared fewer clonotypes with other individuals than healthy twins, especially patients with disease activity signs. With inverse Simpson as the measure, TCRbeta diversity was lower in IBD patients than in healthy co-twins.

Researchers used template switching to add UMIs featuring a 6-nucleotide sample barcode. From its re-call of the 5' RACE reads, TCRdb lists each CDR3 protein once, without DNA. This repertoire includes 400,000 to 500,000 distinct CDR3 sequences. CDR1 ENHRY and CDR2 SYGVKD come from the germline V gene. The CDR3 has 16 residues. As regards this clonotype: Its antigen is unidentified.

V and J are TRBV10-3 and TRBJ2-1; the TRBD2 assignment by TCRdb is unverifiable without DNA. What was sequenced was blood. The sequence was collected from a human donor with ulcerative colitis or Crohn's disease, or a healthy co-twin of an affected twin (not recorded which). Here the CDR3 reads CAISGLAGGGYNEQFF.